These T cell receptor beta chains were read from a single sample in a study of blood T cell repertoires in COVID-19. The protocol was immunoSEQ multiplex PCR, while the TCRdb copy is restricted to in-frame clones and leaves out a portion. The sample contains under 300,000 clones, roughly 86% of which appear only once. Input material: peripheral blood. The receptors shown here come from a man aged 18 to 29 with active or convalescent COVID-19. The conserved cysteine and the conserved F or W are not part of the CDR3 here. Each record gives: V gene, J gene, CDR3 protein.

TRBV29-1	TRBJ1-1	SVVEDTEAF
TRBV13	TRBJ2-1	ASSWTGSYNEQF
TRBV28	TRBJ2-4	ASTRLAENIQY
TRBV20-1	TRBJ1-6	SASPVAGRNSPLH
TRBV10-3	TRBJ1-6	AISEPVTGGYNSPLH
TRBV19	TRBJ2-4	ASAVSDHLAKNIQY
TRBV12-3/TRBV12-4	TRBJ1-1	ASSLGGQGVSF
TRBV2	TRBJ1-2	ASSLANYGYT
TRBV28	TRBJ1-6	ASSPRDRKISPLH
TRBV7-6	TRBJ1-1	ASSTGTEAF
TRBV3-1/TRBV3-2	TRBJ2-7	ASSQEAAGGNEQY
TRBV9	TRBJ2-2	ASRRGILTGELF
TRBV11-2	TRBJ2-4	ASSSGVVNIQY
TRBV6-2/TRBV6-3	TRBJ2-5	ASSRVTVQETQY
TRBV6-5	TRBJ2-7	ASSRRGQGSYEQY